The TCR beta chain described here comes from a study of shared clonotypes between healthy human individuals. Across the study: A couple of female and a few male donors aged 18 to 49 were enrolled. Each donor contributed plates that comprised three CD4 naive, three CD4 memory, two CD8 naive and one CD8 memory. Study-wide points: Memory subsets generally showed lower estimated richness than naive subsets.

This clone was detected once. No antigen is known for it. CD45RO-negative, CCR7-positively selected cells formed the naive CD8 fraction, excluding terminally differentiated effector memory CD45RA+ cells. The CDR3 is made up of 17 amino acids. V shed 5 bases and J 8 bases; nucleotides not matched to a gene: 18. Germline V gives CDR1 SEHNR, CDR2 FQNEAQ (reference sequence). Using immunoSEQ multiplex PCR, the repertoire was profiled, and TCRdb retains in-frame clones only, with some absent. The sample consists of millions of clones, about 95% of them appearing once. The sample taken for sequencing was naive CD8+ T cells sorted from blood. The clonotype comes from a man younger than 30 in good health. This chain joins TRBV7-9 and TRBJ1-2, with 9 bases aligning to TRBD1. CDR3: CASSPPGQGFNGGGYTF. The CDR3 DNA reads TGTGCCAGCAGCCCTCCGGGACAGGGATTTAACGGTGGCGGCTACACCTTC.